The T cell receptor (beta chain) under discussion was sequenced for a study of T cell changes during pregnancy in multiple sclerosis. Profiling relied on immunoSEQ multiplex PCR, and the TCRdb table lists in-frame clones only, not all of them. The sample consists of 30,000 to 35,000 clones, about 91% of them appearing once. V shed 0 bases and J shed 0 bases, with 11 bases lying between them. This CDR3 is 16 amino acids long. Germline CDR1 MNHEY, CDR2 SMNVEV (reference sequence). In its sample, this clone was seen once. This receptor was obtained from a female donor in good health, enrolled as a control in a pregnancy study. Material: CD4+ T cells from peripheral blood mononuclear cells, obtained in the first trimester of pregnancy. The gene calls are TRBV27 and TRBJ1-2; D is unresolved. CDR3 nucleotide sequence: TGTGCCAGCAGTTTATCCTACCAGGAAGCTAACTATGGCTACACCTTC. It is translated as CASSLSYQEANYGYTF.